This TCR beta chain was sequenced during a study of cytomegalovirus exposure and HLA in healthy donors. Study background: Earlier, 150 million to 200 million T cells were analyzed, and more than 100 million unique TCR beta sequences were found among them. Counted in an early data release were approximately 85 million unique TCRs from HLA-typed donors.

Findings and limits, study-wide: Later work associated 16,951 TCR beta sequences with HLA alleles at 0.05 false discovery rate. Investigators reported 150 to 200 TCR beta chains as tied to cytomegalovirus.

This CDR3 spans 13 amino acids. Germline V gives CDR1 MDHEN, CDR2 SYDVKM. V gave up 10 bases and J gave up 5 bases; unmatched junction bases: 9. PCR involved 60 Vbeta and 13 Jbeta primers. Clones were sequenced by immunoSEQ multiplex PCR, and TCRdb holds only the in-frame ones, with some missing. The repertoire holds about 160,000 clones, with roughly 80% as singletons. Details on this clone: The antigen is undetermined.

The chain has TRBV28 and TRBJ2-5; 8 nucleotides agree with TRBD2. What was sequenced was PBMCs. This sequence was found in a man aged 25-40 years in good health and CMV-seropositive. This chain's CDR3 is CATTPGGRETQYF. DNA of the CDR3: TGTGCCACTACCCCGGGAGGGCGGGAGACCCAGTACTTC.